The 27 T cell receptor beta chains in this list originate from one sample, sequenced in a study of vaccination effects on CD4 cells after COVID-19. Ahead of sequencing, the ViraFEST assay grew antigen-specific CD4+ T cells using viral peptide pools. The authors isolated CD4+ T cells after approximately 9 days of culture. Nobody among the vaccine recipients had prior SARS-CoV-2 infection (nucleocapsid antibodies were negative). Their specific antigens are unknown. Generated by immunoSEQ multiplex PCR, the TCRdb table keeps only in-frame clones and is missing some. The data show roughly 50,000 clones, nearly 80% seen once. The sample consisted of CD4+ T cells from PBMCs cultured with HCoV-OC43 spike peptides, taken before COVID-19 vaccination. Described subset: HCoV-OC43 spike overlapping peptide pool stimulation. The receptor source for this set is a human donor who received a COVID-19 vaccine.

The rearrangement joins TRBV10-3 to TRBJ2-5, with D maybe TRBD1 (5 bases). This CDR3 is 15 amino acids long. In germline, CDR1 is ENHRY, CDR2 SYGVKD. Trimming shortened V by 4 bases and J by 3 bases, and 15 bases separated the two germline ends. Written as DNA, the CDR3 is TGTGCCATCAGTGTGGGCCAGGGCGATGAAGAGACCCAGTACTTC. Its protein is CAISVGQGDEETQYF.

This chain uses TRBV12-3 or TRBV12-4 with TRBJ1-4; no firm D call. The CDR3 is 13 residues long. V lost 2 bases to trimming and J lost 8 bases, with 9 bases between them. The CDR3 protein is CASSLRHPEKLFF. CDR3 DNA: TGTGCCAGCAGTTTACGGCACCCGGAAAAACTGTTTTTT.

The chain carries TRBV6-5 and TRBJ1-3; TRBD1 is a possible D gene (5 bases). V was trimmed by 6 bases and J by 2 bases, leaving 14 bases between them. Germline V gene sequence: CDR1 MNHEY, CDR2 SVGAGI. The CDR3 spans 15 residues. The CDR3 bases are TGTGCCAGCAGGCGAACCAGGGCGCCTGGAAACACCATATATTTT. Amino acid sequence: CASRRTRAPGNTIYF.

The CDR3 loop is CASSLRVSPDTQYF. In nucleotides, the CDR3 is TGTGCCAGCAGCTTAAGGGTTAGCCCAGATACGCAGTATTTT. The rearrangement uses TRBV7-2 and TRBJ2-3, with D unclear. With 2 bases removed from V and 4 bases from J, the gap between germline ends came to 10 bases. Per germline, CDR1 SGHTA and CDR2 FQGNSA. The CDR3 is 14 amino acids.

This chain connects TRBV18 to TRBJ2-5, with D perhaps matching TRBD1 (8 bases). Trimming shortened V by 4 bases and J by 5 bases, and 17 bases separated the two germline ends. This CDR3 spans 15 amino acids. The germline gives CDR1 KGHSH, CDR2 LQKENI. CDR3 residues: CASSLAGQGGETQYF. The CDR3 DNA reads as TGTGCCAGCTCACTAGCCGGACAGGGAGGGGAGACCCAGTACTTC.

The sample holds one count of this clone. CDR3 sequence reads: CASSPRPTSGNTIYF. CDR3 nucleotide sequence: TGTGCCAGCAGCCCAAGACCCACCTCTGGAAACACCATATATTTT. The V gene is TRBV7-2, the J gene TRBJ1-3; D is uncertain. The CDR3 sequence is 15 residues long. V was cut by 5 bases and J by 0 bases, with 11 bases left in between. Germline CDR1 is SGHTA and CDR2 is FQGNSA.

This rearrangement joins TRBV7-2 to TRBJ2-2; 9 bases map to TRBD2. Germline-derived CDR1 and CDR2 are SGHTA and FQGNSA. V trimming: 5 bases; J trimming: 5 bases; junction bases outside the gene matches: 12. The CDR3 extends over 17 amino acids. CDR3 bases: TGTGCCAGCAGCCCCTCGGAGACTAGCGGCATAACCGGGGAGCTGTTTTTT. Translating gives CASSPSETSGITGELFF.

The chain has TRBV4-1 and TRBJ1-1, with TRBD1 matching 7 bases. The CDR3 has 18 residues. The germline V gene has CDR1 MGHRA and CDR2 YSYEKL. The ends lost 5 bases at V and 0 bases at J; junction bases unmatched: 15. The CDR3 here is CASSYRQGRRMVNTEAFF. The CDR3 nucleotides read TGCGCCAGCAGCTACCGACAGGGACGGAGAATGGTGAACACTGAAGCTTTCTTT.

V is TRBV28 and J is TRBJ2-7; TRBD2 might be the D (6 bases). Trimming shortened V by 6 bases and J by 4 bases, and 19 bases separated the two germline ends. This CDR3 is built from 15 residues. CDR1 is MDHEN and CDR2 is SYDVKM in the germline V gene. The CDR3 DNA follows: TGTGCCAGCAGCCCCAAGTTGCGGGGTTCATACGAGCAGTACGTC. The encoded protein is CASSPKLRGSYEQYV.

The chain joins TRBV7-8 to TRBJ2-5; TRBD2 matches 7 bases. The CDR3 consists of 17 residues. V dropped 3 bases and J dropped 5; count of bases not matched to a gene: 15. Germline V CDR1 and CDR2: SGHVS, FQNEAQ. CDR3 region: CASSFGSWERRGETQYF. The CDR3 DNA is TGTGCCAGCAGCTTTGGTTCTTGGGAGCGGCGGGGGGAGACCCAGTACTTC.

This clone was found a few times. V gene TRBV5-1 combines with J gene TRBJ2-1; TRBD1 matches at 8 bases. The CDR3 is 15 amino acids. The germline CDR1 and CDR2 sequences are SGHRS and YFSETQ. J was trimmed by 7 bases and V by 4 bases; bases with no gene match: 10. The CDR3 region has the DNA TGCGCCAGCAGCCACCCCGGACAGGGATTGAATGAGCAGTTCTTC. This sequence encodes CASSHPGQGLNEQFF.

This clone was detected a few times. The chain has TRBV7-9 and TRBJ1-4, with D unresolved. V was trimmed by 1 base and J by 4 bases, leaving 10 bases between them. The CDR3 totals 15 residues. Germline assignment: CDR1 SEHNR and CDR2 FQNEAQ (reference sequence). This chain's CDR3 is CASSLDRFLNEKLFF. CDR3 nucleotides: TGTGCCAGCAGCTTAGATCGGTTCCTTAATGAAAAACTGTTTTTT.

V usage is TRBV6-5 and J usage is TRBJ2-7; no clear D gene. V was shortened by 6 bases and J by 3 bases, with 12 bases between the two germline ends. The germline CDR1 and CDR2 sequences are MNHEY and SVGAGI. This CDR3 contains 13 residues. In DNA form, the CDR3 reads TGTGCCAGCAGGAGTCAGGCAAACTACGAGCAGTACGTC. This sequence encodes CASRSQANYEQYV.

V and J are TRBV28 and TRBJ1-2; TRBD1 matches at 7 bases. The V segment lost 4 bases and the J segment 4 bases; nucleotides outside the gene matches: 6. The CDR3 is made up of 14 amino acids. Germline lookup yields CDR1 MDHEN and CDR2 SYDVKM. The CDR3 DNA follows: TGTGCCAGCAGTTCTACAGGGGAGTTCTATGGCTACACCTTC. Translation gives CASSSTGEFYGYTF.

The chain employs TRBV5-1 and TRBJ1-3; D remains unclear. Germline V gives CDR1 SGHRS, CDR2 YFSETQ. Trimming removed 0 bases from V and 0 bases from J, with 7 bases in between. The CDR3 contains 15 residues. The CDR3 spells CASSLGGASGNTIYF. CDR3 DNA: TGCGCCAGCAGCTTGGGGGGAGCCTCTGGAAACACCATATATTTT. Drawing the rest from reference TRBV5-1 and TRBJ1-3, the complete variable domain is KAGVTQTPRYLIKTRGQQVTLSCSPISGHRSVSWYQQTPGQGLQFLFEYFSETQRNKGNFPGRFSGRQFSNSRSEMNVSTLELGDSALYLCASSLGGASGNTIYFGEGSWLTVV.

J is TRBJ2-7 and V is TRBV24-1, with unresolved D. Looked up from germline, CDR1 is KGHDR and CDR2 is SFDVKD. The length of the CDR3 is 17 residues. V lost 0 bases and J lost 1, with 15 bases in between. In DNA form, the CDR3 reads TGTGCCACCAGTGATTTGTCTGTCGGGCTTAAGTCCTACGAGCAGTACGTC. It translates to CATSDLSVGLKSYEQYV.

V usage is TRBV3-1 (or the pseudogene TRBV3-2) and J usage is TRBJ2-5; TRBD2 matches at 8 bases. V was clipped by 6 bases and J by 2 bases; unmatched bases: 5. CDR1 and CDR2 (germline): LGHDT, YNNKEL (reference sequence). The CDR3 length is 14 residues. The CDR3 loop is CASRFGGAQETQYF. The CDR3 region has the DNA TGTGCCAGCAGGTTCGGGGGGGCTCAAGAGACCCAGTACTTC.

This chain uses TRBV9 with TRBJ1-2; D is uncertain. The CDR3 is 14 residues long. V dropped 0 bases and J dropped 5 bases, with 11 bases sitting between them. Germline V CDR1 and CDR2: SGDLS, YYNGEE. CDR3 in amino acids: CASSVGTHQYGYTF. CDR3 coding DNA: TGTGCCAGCAGCGTAGGTACGCATCAATATGGCTACACCTTC.

The V call is TRBV5-5, the J call TRBJ1-1, with D possibly TRBD1 on 5 matching bases. The CDR3 runs to 13 residues. In germline, CDR1 is SGHKS, CDR2 YYEKEE (reference sequence). Trimming pared 0 bases from V and 6 bases from J, leaving 9 bases between. The CDR3 reads CASSLGGVPEAFF. CDR3 nucleotide sequence: TGTGCCAGCAGCTTGGGGGGCGTCCCTGAAGCTTTCTTT.

The chain combines TRBV6-5 with TRBJ2-5, with D perhaps assigned TRBD1 or TRBD2 (5 bases each). The germline CDR1 and CDR2 sequences are MNHEY and SVGAGI. V was shortened by 8 bases and J by 2 bases, with 12 bases between the two germline ends. This CDR3 spans 13 amino acids. The CDR3 DNA reads as TGTGCCAGCCTCCGGGACGTACAAGAGACCCAGTACTTC. Its translation is CASLRDVQETQYF.

The J gene is TRBJ2-2, the V gene TRBV6-2 or TRBV6-3, with D hard to call. This CDR3 spans 15 amino acids. Germline CDR1 and CDR2: MNHEY and SVGEGT. The V end lost 5 bases, the J end lost 2 bases, and 12 bases lay between the germline ends. This CDR3 is CASSMGFFNTGELFF. The CDR3, as DNA: TGTGCCAGCAGTATGGGTTTTTTTAACACCGGGGAGCTGTTTTTT.

The V gene is TRBV1, the J gene TRBJ2-7; the table's D gene call, TRBD2, was not cross checked with the DNA. TRBV1 corresponds to a pseudogene. The CDR3 has 17 residues. This chain's CDR3 is CTSSPYNRLAGDYEQYV. CDR3 DNA sequence: TGCACCAGCAGCCCATATAATAGACTAGCGGGGGACTACGAGCAGTACGTC.

CDR3: CASSPSWGWETQYF. DNA for the CDR3: TGTGCCAGCAGTCCTTCGTGGGGATGGGAGACCCAGTACTTC. The chain recombines TRBV28 with TRBJ2-5, with D uncertain. In germline, CDR1 is MDHEN, CDR2 SYDVKM. The CDR3 consists of 14 residues. Trimming removed 5 bases at V and 5 bases at J, with 15 bases between. Combining the CDR3 with reference TRBV28 and TRBJ2-5 gives the whole variable domain DVKVTQSSRYLVKRTGEKVFLECVQDMDHENMFWYRQDPGLGLRLIYFSYDVKMKEKGDIPEGYSVSREKKERFSLILESASTNQTSMYLCASSPSWGWETQYFGPGTRLLVL.

This chain connects TRBV10-3 to TRBJ2-3; TRBD1 matches at 8 bases. There are 17 residues in the CDR3. Germline values: CDR1 ENHRY, CDR2 SYGVKD. V trimming: 4 bases; J trimming: 1 base; junction bases outside the gene matches: 10. CDR3: CAISARTGPTGTDTQYF. The CDR3 region has the DNA TGTGCCATCAGTGCTCGGACAGGGCCCACCGGCACAGATACGCAGTATTTT.

This chain uses TRBV6-5 with TRBJ2-6; TRBD2 might be the D (6 bases). The CDR3 is made up of 15 amino acids. The V end lost 2 bases, the J end lost 4 bases, and 9 bases lay between the germline ends. Germline V lookup: CDR1 MNHEY, CDR2 SVGAGI. For the CDR3, the DNA is TGTGCCAGCAGTTACCGCGGGGTCGGGGCCAACGTCCTGACTTTC. Residues: CASSYRGVGANVLTF.

The chain is built from TRBV2 and TRBJ2-7; D might be TRBD1 (7 bases). V lost 2 bases, J lost 5 bases, and 19 bases lay in between. Germline V gives CDR1 SNHLY, CDR2 FYNNEI. CDR3 length: 16 amino acids. The CDR3 is CASSEKLGQGGDEQYV. The CDR3 DNA reads as TGTGCCAGCAGTGAAAAATTAGGGCAGGGGGGCGACGAGCAGTACGTC.

This clone was detected only a few times. This chain joins TRBV10-2 and TRBJ1-5; D uncertain. CDR3 length: 15 residues. The germline V gene encodes CDR1 WSHSY and CDR2 SAAADI. Trimming took 2 bases from V and 1 from J, leaving 9 bases between them. CDR3 protein: CASSERPGSNQPQHF. In DNA form, the CDR3 reads TGCGCCAGCAGTGAGAGGCCGGGGAGCAATCAGCCCCAGCATTTT.